The T cell receptor beta chain described here comes from a study of OX40 agonist ivuxolimab in advanced cancers. Only in-frame clones appear in the TCRdb table, and some are missing; sequencing was by immunoSEQ multiplex PCR. The sample has about 50,000 clones, over 70% seen once. A single count supports this clone. Its antigen is as yet unknown. Findings and caveats of the study: More expanded clones were found, on average, in CD8+ than in CD4+ T cells. In the 0.1 to 3.0 mg/kg range, CD4+ and CD8+ blood T cells had expanded clonally by week 6.

CDR1 SGDLS and CDR2 YYNGEE come from the germline V gene. The CDR3 loop spans 15 amino acids. Deletions cut 0 bases from V and 2 bases from J, with 9 bases between. The rearrangement uses TRBV9 and TRBJ1-5; possibly TRBD1 for D (6 bases). This TCR came from an adult with an advanced solid tumor such as melanoma, head and neck, liver or kidney cancer. The sequencing here drew on CD4+ or CD8+ T cells sorted from blood, taken in a trial of the OX40 agonist ivuxolimab. The CDR3 loop reads CASSVDPGGNQPQHF. The CDR3 DNA follows: TGTGCCAGCAGCGTAGATCCAGGGGGCAATCAGCCCCAGCATTTT.